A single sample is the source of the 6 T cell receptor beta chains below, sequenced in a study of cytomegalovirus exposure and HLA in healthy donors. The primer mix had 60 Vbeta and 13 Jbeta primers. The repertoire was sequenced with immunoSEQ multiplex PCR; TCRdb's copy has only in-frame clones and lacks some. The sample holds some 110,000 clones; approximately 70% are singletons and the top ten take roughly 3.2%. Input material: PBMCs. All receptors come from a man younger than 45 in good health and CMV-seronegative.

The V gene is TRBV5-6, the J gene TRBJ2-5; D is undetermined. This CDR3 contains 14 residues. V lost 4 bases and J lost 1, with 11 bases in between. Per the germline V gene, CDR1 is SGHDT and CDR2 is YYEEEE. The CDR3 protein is CASSLPQLQETQYF. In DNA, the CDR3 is TGTGCCAGCAGCCTACCACAGCTCCAAGAGACCCAGTACTTC.

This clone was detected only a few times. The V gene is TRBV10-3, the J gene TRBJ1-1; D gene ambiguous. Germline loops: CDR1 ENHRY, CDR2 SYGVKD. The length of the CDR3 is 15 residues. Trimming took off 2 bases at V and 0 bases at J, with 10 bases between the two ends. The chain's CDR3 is CAISEKRAVNTEAFF. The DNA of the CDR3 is TGTGCCATCAGTGAGAAGCGGGCGGTGAACACTGAAGCTTTCTTT.

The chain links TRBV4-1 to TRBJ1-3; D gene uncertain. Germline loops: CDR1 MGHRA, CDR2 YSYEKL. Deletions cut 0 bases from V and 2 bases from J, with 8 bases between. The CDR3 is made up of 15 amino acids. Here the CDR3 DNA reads TGCGCCAGCAGCCAAGATGGAGGAGCTGGAAACACCATATATTTT. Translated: CASSQDGGAGNTIYF.

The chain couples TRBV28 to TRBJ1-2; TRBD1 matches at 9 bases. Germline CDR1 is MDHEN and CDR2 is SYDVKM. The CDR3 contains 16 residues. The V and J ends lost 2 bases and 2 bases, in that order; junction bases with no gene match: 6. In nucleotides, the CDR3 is TGTGCCAGCAGTTTAGGGGGACAGGGAAGAAACTATGGCTACACCTTC. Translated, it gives CASSLGGQGRNYGYTF.

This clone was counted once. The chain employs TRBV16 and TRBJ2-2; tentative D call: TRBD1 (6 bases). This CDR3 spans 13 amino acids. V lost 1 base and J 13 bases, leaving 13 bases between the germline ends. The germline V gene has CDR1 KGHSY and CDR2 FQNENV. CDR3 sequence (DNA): TGTGCCAGCAGCCAATATGGGCAGGGGACGCTGTTTTTT. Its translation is CASSQYGQGTLFF.

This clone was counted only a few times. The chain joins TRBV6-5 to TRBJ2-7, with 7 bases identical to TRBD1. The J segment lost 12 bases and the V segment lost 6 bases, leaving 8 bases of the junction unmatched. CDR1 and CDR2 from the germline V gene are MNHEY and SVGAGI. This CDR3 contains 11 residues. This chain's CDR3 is CASSAGTAVYF. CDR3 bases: TGTGCCAGCAGCGCCGGGACAGCCGTGTACTTC.